This T cell receptor beta chain was recorded in a study of shared clonotypes between healthy human individuals. About this clone itself: Other DNA variants within this sample encode the same CDR3.

CDR3 length: 15 amino acids. Trimming took 4 bases from V and 3 from J; bases not matched to a gene: 5. Germline lookup yields CDR1 LGHNA and CDR2 YNFKEQ. Only in-frame clones appear in the TCRdb table, and some are missing; sequencing was by immunoSEQ multiplex PCR. The sample records some 2,000,000 clones, about 95% being singletons. Only CD45RO-negative cells positively selected for CCR7 counted as naive CD8 cells, so terminally differentiated effector memory CD45RA+ cells were excluded. Sequencing input: naive CD8+ T cells sorted from blood. The origin of this receptor is a man younger than 35 in good health. The chain is built from TRBV4-2 and TRBJ2-2; TRBD2 agrees at 7 bases. The CDR3 coding sequence is TGTGCCAGCAGCCCCTTGGCGGGGGACACCGGGGAGCTGTTTTTT. Its translation is CASSPLAGDTGELFF.